This TCR beta chain was retrieved from a study of cytomegalovirus exposure and HLA in healthy donors. A note on this clone: Its antigen remains unknown.

General observations from the study: Beyond CMV serostatus, there was no information to go on about immune exposure.

The CDR3 has 13 amino acids. V shed 5 bases and J shed 4 bases, with 12 bases lying between them. Germline assignment: CDR1 SGHVS and CDR2 FQNEAQ. With 60 Vbeta and 13 Jbeta primers, the PCR was carried out. The table came from immunoSEQ multiplex PCR; TCRdb's copy has only in-frame clones and leaves some out. The top ten clones hold less than 9% of a sample with about 100,000 clones, about three quarters of them seen once. The sequencing sample was made of PBMCs. This TCR was recovered from a man aged 40-49 years in good health and CMV-seropositive. The rearrangement joins TRBV7-8 to TRBJ2-7; a weak D match, TRBD1 (5 bases). CDR3 nucleotide sequence: TGTGCCAGCAGCCCAGGGCCGGCATACGAGCAGTACTTC. Amino acids: CASSPGPAYEQYF.